The clone carrying this TCR beta chain occurred many times. Germline CDR1 reads MGHRA; CDR2 reads YSYEKL. The CDR3 runs 17 residues. Trimming left V 0 bases short and J 2 bases short, with 14 bases between. TCRdb independently ran MiXCR on the RT-PCR reads; one entry per CDR3 protein. This sample has more than 600,000 distinct CDR3 sequences, with 13% to 15% found just once. This clonotype originated in a female donor in good health, serving as a healthy control. Source material: memory CD4+ T cells from blood. The rearrangement joins TRBV4-1 to TRBJ2-1, with a possible D match to TRBD2 (6 bases). CDR3 region: CASSQDGVAVPYNEQFF. The CDR3 coding sequence is TGCGCCAGCAGCCAAGATGGGGTAGCGGTACCCTACAATGAGCAGTTCTTC.